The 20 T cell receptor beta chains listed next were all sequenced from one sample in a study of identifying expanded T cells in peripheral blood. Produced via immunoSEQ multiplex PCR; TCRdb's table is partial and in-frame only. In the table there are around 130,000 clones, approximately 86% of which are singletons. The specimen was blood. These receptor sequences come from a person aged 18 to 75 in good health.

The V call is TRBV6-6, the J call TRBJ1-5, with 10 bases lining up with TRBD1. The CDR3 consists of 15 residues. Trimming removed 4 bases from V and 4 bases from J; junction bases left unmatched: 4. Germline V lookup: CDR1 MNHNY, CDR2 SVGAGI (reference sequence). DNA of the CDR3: TGTGCCAGCAGTTTCCGGGACAGGGGTAATCAGCCCCAGCATTTT. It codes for CASSFRDRGNQPQHF.

CDR3 bases: TGCAGCGTCGGGGAGGGAGGACCCTACGAGCAGTACTTC. Protein: CSVGEGGPYEQYF. The genes are TRBV29-1 and TRBJ2-7; 7 nucleotides align to TRBD2. Unmatched junction bases numbered 7, after V lost 6 bases and J lost 2 bases. This CDR3 has 13 amino acids. From germline, CDR1 is SQVTM and CDR2 ANQGSEA.

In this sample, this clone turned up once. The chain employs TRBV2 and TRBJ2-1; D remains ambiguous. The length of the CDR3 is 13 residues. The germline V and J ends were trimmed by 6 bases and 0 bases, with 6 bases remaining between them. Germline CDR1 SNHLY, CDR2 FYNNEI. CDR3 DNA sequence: TGTGCCAGCAGGGCTAGCTCCTACAATGAGCAGTTCTTC. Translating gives CASRASSYNEQFF. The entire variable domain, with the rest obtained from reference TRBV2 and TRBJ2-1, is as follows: EPEVTQTPSHQVTQMGQEVILRCVPISNHLYFYWYRQILGQKVEFLVSFYNNEISEKSEIFDDQFSVERPDGSNFTLKIRSTKLEDSAMYFCASRASSYNEQFFGPGTRLTVL.

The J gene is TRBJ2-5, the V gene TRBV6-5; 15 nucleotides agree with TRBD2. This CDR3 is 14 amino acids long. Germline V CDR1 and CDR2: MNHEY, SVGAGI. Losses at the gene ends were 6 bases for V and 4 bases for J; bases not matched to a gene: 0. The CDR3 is CASRGLAGGETQYF. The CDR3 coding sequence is TGTGCCAGCAGGGGACTAGCGGGAGGAGAGACCCAGTACTTC.

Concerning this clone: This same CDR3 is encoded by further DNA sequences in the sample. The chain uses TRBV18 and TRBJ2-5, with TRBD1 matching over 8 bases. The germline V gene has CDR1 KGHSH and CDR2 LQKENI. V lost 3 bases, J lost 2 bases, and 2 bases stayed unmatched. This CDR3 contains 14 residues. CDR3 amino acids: CASSPRQGQETQYF. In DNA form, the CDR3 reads TGTGCCAGCTCACCTCGACAGGGGCAAGAGACCCAGTACTTC.

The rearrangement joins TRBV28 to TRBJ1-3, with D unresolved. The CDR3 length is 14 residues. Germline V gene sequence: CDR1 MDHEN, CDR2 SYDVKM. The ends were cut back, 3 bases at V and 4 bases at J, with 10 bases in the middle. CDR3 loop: CASSLDHGGNTIYF. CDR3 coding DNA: TGTGCCAGCAGTTTGGATCACGGAGGAAACACCATATATTTT.

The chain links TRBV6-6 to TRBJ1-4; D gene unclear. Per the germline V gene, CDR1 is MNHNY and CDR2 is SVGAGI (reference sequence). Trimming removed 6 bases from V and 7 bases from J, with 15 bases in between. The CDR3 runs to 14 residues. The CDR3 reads CASSMPIVVEKLFF. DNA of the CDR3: TGTGCCAGCAGCATGCCGATAGTGGTTGAAAAACTGTTTTTT.

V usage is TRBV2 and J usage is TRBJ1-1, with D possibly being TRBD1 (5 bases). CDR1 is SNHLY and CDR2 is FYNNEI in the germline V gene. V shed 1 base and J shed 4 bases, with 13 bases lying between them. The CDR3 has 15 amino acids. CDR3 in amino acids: CASSEDEGLGTEAFF. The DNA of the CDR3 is TGTGCCAGCAGTGAAGACGAGGGGCTGGGCACTGAAGCTTTCTTT. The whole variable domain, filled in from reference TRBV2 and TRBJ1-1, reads EPEVTQTPSHQVTQMGQEVILRCVPISNHLYFYWYRQILGQKVEFLVSFYNNEISEKSEIFDDQFSVERPDGSNFTLKIRSTKLEDSAMYFCASSEDEGLGTEAFFGQGTRLTVV.

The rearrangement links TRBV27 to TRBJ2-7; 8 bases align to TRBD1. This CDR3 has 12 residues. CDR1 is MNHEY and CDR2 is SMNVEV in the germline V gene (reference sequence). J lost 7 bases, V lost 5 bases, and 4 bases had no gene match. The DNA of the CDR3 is TGTGCCAGCAGTGTCAGGGGGCATGAGCAGTACTTC. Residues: CASSVRGHEQYF.

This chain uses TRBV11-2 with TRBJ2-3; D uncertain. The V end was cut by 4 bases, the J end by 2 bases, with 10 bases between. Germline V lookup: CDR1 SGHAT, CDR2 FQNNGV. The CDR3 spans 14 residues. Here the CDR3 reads CASSWSSPTDTQYF. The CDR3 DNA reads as TGTGCCAGCAGCTGGAGCTCACCCACAGATACGCAGTATTTT.

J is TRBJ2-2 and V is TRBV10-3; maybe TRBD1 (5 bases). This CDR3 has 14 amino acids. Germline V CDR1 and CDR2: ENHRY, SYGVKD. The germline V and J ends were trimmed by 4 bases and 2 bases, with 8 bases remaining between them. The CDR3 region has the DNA TGTGCCATCAGTGGCAGGGCTAACACCGGGGAGCTGTTTTTT. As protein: CAISGRANTGELFF.

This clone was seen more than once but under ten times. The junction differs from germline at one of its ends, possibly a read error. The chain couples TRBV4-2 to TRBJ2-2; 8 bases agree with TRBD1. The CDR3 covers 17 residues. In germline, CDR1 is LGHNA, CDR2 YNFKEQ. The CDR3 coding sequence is TGTGCCAGCAGTCAAGAATTCGTCAGGGGGCGACGTGGGGAGCTGTTTTTT. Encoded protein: CASSQEFVRGRRGELFF.

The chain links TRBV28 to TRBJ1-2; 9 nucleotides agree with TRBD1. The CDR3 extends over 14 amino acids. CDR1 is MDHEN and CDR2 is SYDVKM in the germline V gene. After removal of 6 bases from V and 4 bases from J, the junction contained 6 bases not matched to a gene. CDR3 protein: CASSLGTGPYGYTF. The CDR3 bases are TGTGCCAGCAGCCTTGGGACAGGGCCCTATGGCTACACCTTC.

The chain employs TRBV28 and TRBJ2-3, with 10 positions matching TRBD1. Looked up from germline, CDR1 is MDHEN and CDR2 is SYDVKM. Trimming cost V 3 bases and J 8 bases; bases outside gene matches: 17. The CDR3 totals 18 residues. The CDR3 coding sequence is TGTGCCAGCAGTTTTCTAAATAGCAAGACAGGGGGCTATGCTACGCAGTATTTT. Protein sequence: CASSFLNSKTGGYATQYF.

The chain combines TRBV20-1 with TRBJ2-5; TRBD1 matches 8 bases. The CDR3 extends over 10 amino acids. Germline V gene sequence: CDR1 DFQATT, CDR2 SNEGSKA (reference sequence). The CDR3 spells CSRGRETQYF. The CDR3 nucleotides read TGCAGCAGGGGGCGGGAGACCCAGTACTTC.

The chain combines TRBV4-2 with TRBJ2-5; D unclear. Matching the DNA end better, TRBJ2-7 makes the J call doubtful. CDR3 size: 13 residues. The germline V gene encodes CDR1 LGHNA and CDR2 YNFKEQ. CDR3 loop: CASSQERSREQYF. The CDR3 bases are TGTGCCAGCAGCCAAGAGCGGAGTCGCGAGCAGTACTTC.

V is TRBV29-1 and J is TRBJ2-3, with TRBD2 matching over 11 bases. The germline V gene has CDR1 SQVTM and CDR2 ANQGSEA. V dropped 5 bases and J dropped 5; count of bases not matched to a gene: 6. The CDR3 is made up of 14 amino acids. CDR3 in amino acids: CSVQLAGVRDTQYF. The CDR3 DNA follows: TGCAGCGTTCAACTAGCGGGGGTTCGAGATACGCAGTATTTT.

CDR3 in DNA: TGTGCCAGCAGCCAAGCCGGGGGGGATACGCAGTATTTT. Translated: CASSQAGGDTQYF. The J gene is TRBJ2-3, the V gene TRBV16; 7 bases are shared with TRBD2. The V segment lost 2 bases and the J segment 6 bases; nucleotides outside the gene matches: 2. The CDR3 contains 13 residues. The germline CDR1 and CDR2 sequences are KGHSY and FQNENV.

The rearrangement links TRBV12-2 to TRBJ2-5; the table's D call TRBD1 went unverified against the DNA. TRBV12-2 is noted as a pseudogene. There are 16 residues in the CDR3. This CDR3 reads CASRLVIRARAETQYF. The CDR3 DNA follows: TGTGCAAGTCGCTTAGTTATCAGGGCAAGAGCAGAGACCCAGTACTTC.

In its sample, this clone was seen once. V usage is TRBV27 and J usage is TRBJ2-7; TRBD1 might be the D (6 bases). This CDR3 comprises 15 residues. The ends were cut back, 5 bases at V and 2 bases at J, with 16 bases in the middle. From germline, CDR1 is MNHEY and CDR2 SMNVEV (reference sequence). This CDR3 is CASSPQFDRTYEQYF. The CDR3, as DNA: TGTGCCAGCAGTCCCCAATTTGACAGGACCTACGAGCAGTACTTC.